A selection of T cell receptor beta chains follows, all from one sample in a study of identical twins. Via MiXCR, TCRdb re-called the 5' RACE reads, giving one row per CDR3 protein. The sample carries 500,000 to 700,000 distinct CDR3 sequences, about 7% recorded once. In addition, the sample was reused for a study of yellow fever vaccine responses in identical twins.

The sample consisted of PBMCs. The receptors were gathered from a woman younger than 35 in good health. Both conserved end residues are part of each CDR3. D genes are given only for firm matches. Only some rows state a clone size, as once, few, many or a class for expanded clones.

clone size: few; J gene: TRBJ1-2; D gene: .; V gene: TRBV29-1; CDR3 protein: CSVDRDYGYTF; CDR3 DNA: TGCAGCGTTGACCGAGACTATGGCTACACCTTC
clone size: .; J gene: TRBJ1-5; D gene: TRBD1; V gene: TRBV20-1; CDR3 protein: CSARGGGTGNQPQHF; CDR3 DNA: TGCAGTGCTAGAGGAGGGGGGACAGGGAATCAGCCCCAGCATTTT
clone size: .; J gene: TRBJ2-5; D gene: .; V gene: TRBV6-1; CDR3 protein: CASSPRELRAETQYF; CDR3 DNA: TGTGCCAGCAGCCCCAGGGAGTTGCGGGCAGAGACCCAGTACTTC
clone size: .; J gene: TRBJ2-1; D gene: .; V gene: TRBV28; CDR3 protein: CASSSLTPSSYNEQFF; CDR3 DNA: TGTGCCAGCAGTTCCCTGACCCCGAGCTCCTACAATGAGCAGTTCTTC
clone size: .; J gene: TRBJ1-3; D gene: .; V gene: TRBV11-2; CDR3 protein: CASSSRDWAGNTIYF; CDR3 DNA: TGTGCCAGCAGCAGCAGGGACTGGGCTGGAAACACCATATATTTT
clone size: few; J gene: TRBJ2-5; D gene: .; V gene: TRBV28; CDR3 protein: CASSAPARGAAETQYF; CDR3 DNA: TGTGCCAGCAGTGCCCCCGCCAGGGGCGCAGCAGAGACCCAGTACTTC
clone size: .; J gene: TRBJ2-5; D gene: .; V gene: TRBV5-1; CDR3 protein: CASSLSLGAIETQYF; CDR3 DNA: TGCGCCAGCAGCTTATCATTGGGGGCGATTGAGACCCAGTACTTC
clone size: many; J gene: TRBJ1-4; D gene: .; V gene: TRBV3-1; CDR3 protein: CASSLGQPYTNEKLFF; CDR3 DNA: TGTGCCAGCAGCCTTGGACAGCCGTACACTAATGAAAAACTGTTTTTT
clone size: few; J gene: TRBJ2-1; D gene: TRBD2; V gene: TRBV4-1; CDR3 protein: CASRYRLGSGDYNEQFF; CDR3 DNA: TGCGCCAGCCGATACCGCCTTGGCAGCGGGGACTACAATGAGCAGTTCTTC
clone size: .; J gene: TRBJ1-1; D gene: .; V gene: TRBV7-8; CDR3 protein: CASSSSGGGLRSEAFF; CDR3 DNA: TGTGCCAGCAGCTCTAGCGGGGGAGGGTTACGATCTGAAGCTTTCTTT
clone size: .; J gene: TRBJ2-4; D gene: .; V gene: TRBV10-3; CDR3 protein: CAISEQAKNIQYF; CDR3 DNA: TGTGCCATCAGTGAACAGGCCAAAAACATTCAGTACTTC
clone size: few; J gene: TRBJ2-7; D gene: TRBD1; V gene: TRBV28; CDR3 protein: CASSSPGTGYEQYF; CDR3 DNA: TGTGCCAGCAGTTCCCCGGGGACAGGATACGAGCAGTACTTC
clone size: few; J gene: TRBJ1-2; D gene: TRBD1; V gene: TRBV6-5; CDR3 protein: CASSYLSPGQGNYGYTF; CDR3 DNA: TGTGCCAGCAGTTACTTATCCCCGGGACAGGGAAACTATGGCTACACCTTC
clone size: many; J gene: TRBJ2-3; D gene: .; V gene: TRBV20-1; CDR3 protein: CSARDHGESTQYF; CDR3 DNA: TGCAGTGCTAGAGATCACGGCGAGAGTACGCAGTATTTT
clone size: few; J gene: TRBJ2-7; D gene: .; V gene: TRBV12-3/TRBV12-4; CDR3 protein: CASSLGPVSEQYF; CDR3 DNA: TGTGCCAGCAGTTTGGGGCCCGTATCCGAGCAGTACTTC
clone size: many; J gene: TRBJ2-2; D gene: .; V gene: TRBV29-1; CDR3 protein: CSVESGSGTGELFF; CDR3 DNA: TGCAGCGTTGAAAGTGGGAGCGGAACCGGGGAGCTGTTTTTT
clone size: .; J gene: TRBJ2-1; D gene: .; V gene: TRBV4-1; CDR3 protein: CASSQGRDRLYNEQFF; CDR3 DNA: TGCGCCAGCAGCCAAGGCCGAGACAGGCTCTACAATGAGCAGTTCTTC
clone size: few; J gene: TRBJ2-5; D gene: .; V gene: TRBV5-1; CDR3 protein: CASSNPPPDGTQYF; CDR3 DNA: TGCGCCAGCAGCAACCCTCCACCCGACGGGACCCAGTACTTC
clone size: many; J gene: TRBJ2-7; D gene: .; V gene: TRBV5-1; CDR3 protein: CASSLRSSYEQYF; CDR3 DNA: TGCGCCAGCAGTTTGAGGAGCTCCTACGAGCAGTACTTC
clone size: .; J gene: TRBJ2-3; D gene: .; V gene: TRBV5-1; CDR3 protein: CANSLSGGSDTQYF; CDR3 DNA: TGCGCCAACAGCTTGTCCGGGGGTTCGGATACGCAGTATTTT
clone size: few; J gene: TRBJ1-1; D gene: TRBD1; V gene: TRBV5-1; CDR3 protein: CASSPSTGLGTEAFF; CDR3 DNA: TGCGCCAGCAGCCCATCGACAGGGTTGGGCACTGAAGCTTTCTTT
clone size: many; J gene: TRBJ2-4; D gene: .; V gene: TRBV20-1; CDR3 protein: CSAPPLDGDIQYF; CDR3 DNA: TGCAGTGCTCCCCCCCTAGATGGGGACATTCAGTACTTC
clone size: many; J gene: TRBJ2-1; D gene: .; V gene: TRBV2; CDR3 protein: CASSGTNEQFF; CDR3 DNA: TGTGCCAGCAGTGGGACCAATGAGCAGTTCTTC
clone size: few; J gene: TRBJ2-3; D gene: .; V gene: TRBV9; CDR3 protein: CASSVAGDDTQYF; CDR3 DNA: TGTGCCAGCAGCGTAGCGGGGGACGATACGCAGTATTTT
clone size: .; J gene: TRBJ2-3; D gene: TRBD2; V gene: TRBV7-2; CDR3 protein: CASSQGTSHSTDTQYF; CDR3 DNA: TGTGCCAGCAGCCAGGGGACTAGTCACAGCACAGATACGCAGTATTTT
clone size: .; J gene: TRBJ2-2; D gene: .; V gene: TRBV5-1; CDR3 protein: CASSRDGQVNTGELFF; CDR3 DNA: TGCGCCAGCAGCCGGGACGGCCAGGTGAACACCGGGGAGCTGTTTTTT
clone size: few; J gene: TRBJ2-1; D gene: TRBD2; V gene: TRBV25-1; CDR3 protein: CASSAPGLPNEQFF; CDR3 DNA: TGTGCCAGCAGTGCTCCGGGACTACCGAATGAGCAGTTCTTC
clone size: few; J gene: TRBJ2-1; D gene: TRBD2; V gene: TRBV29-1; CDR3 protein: CSGGLAGDPEQFF; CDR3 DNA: TGCAGCGGGGGACTAGCGGGAGACCCTGAGCAGTTCTTC
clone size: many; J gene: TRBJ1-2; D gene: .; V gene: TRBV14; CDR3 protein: CASSQESTGFNGYTF; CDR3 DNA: TGTGCCAGCAGCCAAGAGTCAACGGGGTTCAATGGCTACACCTTC
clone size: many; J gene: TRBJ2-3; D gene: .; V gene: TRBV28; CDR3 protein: CASSYQGPYTQYF; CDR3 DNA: TGTGCCAGCAGTTACCAGGGACCTTATACGCAGTATTTT
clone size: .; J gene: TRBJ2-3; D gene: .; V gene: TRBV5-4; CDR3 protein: CASSARSGVDTQYF; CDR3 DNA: TGTGCCAGCAGCGCGCGGAGCGGCGTAGATACGCAGTATTTT
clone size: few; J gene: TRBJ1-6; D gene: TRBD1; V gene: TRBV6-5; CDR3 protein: CASSYVAGGSPLHF; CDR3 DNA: TGTGCCAGCAGTTACGTGGCAGGGGGCTCACCCCTCCACTTT
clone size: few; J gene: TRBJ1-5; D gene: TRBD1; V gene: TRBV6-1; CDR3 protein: CASRPSTGGNQPQHF; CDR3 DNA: TGTGCCAGCAGACCTTCGACAGGGGGCAATCAGCCCCAGCATTTT
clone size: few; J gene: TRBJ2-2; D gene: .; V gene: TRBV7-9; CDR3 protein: CASSFSTANTGELFF; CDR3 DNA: TGTGCCAGCAGCTTTTCGACAGCGAACACCGGGGAGCTGTTTTTT
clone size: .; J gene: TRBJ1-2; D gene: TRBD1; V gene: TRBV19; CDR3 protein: CASTGTGIYGYTF; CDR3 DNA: TGTGCCAGTACTGGGACAGGGATCTATGGCTACACCTTC
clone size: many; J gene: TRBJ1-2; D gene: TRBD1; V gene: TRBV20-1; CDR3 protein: CSARDWDRSYGYTF; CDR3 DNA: TGCAGTGCTAGAGATTGGGACAGGTCCTATGGCTACACCTTC
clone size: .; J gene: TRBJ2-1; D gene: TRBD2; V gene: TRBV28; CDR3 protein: CASSIHTGTSGGAEQFF; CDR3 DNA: TGTGCCAGCAGCATCCATACCGGGACTAGCGGGGGCGCTGAGCAGTTCTTC
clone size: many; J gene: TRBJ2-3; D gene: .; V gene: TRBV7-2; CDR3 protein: CASTLGGSTDTQYF; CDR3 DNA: TGTGCCAGCACCTTAGGGGGTAGCACAGATACGCAGTATTTT
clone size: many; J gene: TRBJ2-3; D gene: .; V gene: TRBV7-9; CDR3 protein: CASSRTGLASTDTQYF; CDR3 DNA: TGTGCCAGCAGCCGAACCGGCCTAGCTTCCACAGATACGCAGTATTTT
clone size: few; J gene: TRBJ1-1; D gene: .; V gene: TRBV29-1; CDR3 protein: CSVEDRAPKTKGTEAFF; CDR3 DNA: TGCAGCGTTGAAGATCGTGCCCCCAAAACTAAAGGCACTGAAGCTTTCTTT
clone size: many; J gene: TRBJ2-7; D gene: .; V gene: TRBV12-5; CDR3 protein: CASGLRHQWTYEQYF; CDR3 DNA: TGTGCTAGTGGACTGAGACACCAATGGACCTACGAGCAGTACTTC
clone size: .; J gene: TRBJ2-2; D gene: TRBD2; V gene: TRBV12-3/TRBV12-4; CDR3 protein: CASGRPGGGELFF; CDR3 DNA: TGTGCCAGCGGACGCCCGGGGGGCGGGGAGCTGTTTTTT
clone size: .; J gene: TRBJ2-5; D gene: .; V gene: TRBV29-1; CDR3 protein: CSALILLQGLQETQYF; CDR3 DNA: TGCAGCGCTCTGATCCTACTACAGGGACTTCAAGAGACCCAGTACTTC
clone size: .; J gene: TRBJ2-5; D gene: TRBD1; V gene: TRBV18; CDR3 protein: CASSPYLLVRGTQETQYF; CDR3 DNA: TGTGCCAGCTCACCATACTTATTGGTCAGGGGGACCCAAGAGACCCAGTACTTC
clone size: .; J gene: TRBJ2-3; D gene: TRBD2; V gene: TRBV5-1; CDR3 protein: CASATTSASTDTQYF; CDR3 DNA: TGCGCCAGCGCTACAACTAGCGCTAGCACAGATACGCAGTATTTT
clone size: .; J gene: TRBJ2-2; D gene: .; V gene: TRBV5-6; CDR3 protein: CASSLGFGYTGELFF; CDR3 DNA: TGTGCCAGCAGCTTGGGGTTCGGGTACACCGGGGAGCTGTTTTTT